Listed here is a single T cell receptor beta chain. The data were obtained in a study of blood T cell repertoires in COVID-19. Overall study context: Collection of acute and convalescent COVID-19 samples took place in the United States, Italy and Spain. Sources were T cells, B-cell-depleted T cells, or PBMCs; the material itself was cDNA or gDNA.

Authors' analysis steps: The assay estimated nucleated cells by amplifying reference gene primers. Assay used: immunoSEQ multiplex PCR; TCRdb lists only in-frame clones, some missing. Clone size and V and J calls were adopted from that table, with D and trimming inferred from the DNA. The data contain fewer than 85,000 clones, 70% to 90% of them singletons. The CDR3 extends over 13 amino acids. Per the germline V gene, CDR1 is LGHNA and CDR2 is YSLEER. V gave up 4 bases and J gave up 4 bases, with 9 bases separating them. The sample consisted of peripheral blood. V gene TRBV4-3 combines with J gene TRBJ2-3, with D uncertain. The source is a woman aged 60-75 years with acute or convalescent COVID-19. The CDR3: CASSLQTPDTQYF. The CDR3 bases are TGCGCCAGCAGCCTCCAGACACCAGATACGCAGTATTTT.